This entry lists 15 T cell receptor beta chains sequenced from one sample in a study of PD-L1 blockade in urothelial cancer. Time point meaning: pretreatment peripheral blood. The method was immunoSEQ multiplex PCR; TCRdb's version includes in-frame clones alone and lacks a portion of them. This sample carries 90,000 or so clones, roughly 90% of them seen once, and the ten largest clones take 0.97%. The sequencing here drew on PBMCs, taken around atezolizumab (anti-PD-L1) treatment. The receptor source for this set is a woman of 80 years or more with urothelial cancer.

The chain combines TRBV27 with TRBJ2-7, with 7 bases fitting TRBD1. The germline CDR1 and CDR2 sequences are MNHEY and SMNVEV (reference sequence). The CDR3 runs 14 residues. The V and J ends lost 4 bases and 4 bases, in that order; junction bases with no gene match: 7. The CDR3 coding sequence is TGTGCCAGCAGTTCTACAGGGGCCTCGTACGAGCAGTACTTC. Translated: CASSSTGASYEQYF.

The V gene is TRBV28, the J gene TRBJ1-1; D perhaps matches TRBD1 (6 bases). The CDR3 totals 14 residues. V was trimmed by 6 bases and J by 0 bases, leaving 11 bases between them. CDR1 is MDHEN, CDR2 SYDVKM, per germline. The CDR3 protein is CASSTWTVNTEAFF. The CDR3 DNA is TGTGCCAGCAGCACCTGGACAGTGAACACTGAAGCTTTCTTT.

The chain employs TRBV28 and TRBJ2-2; 7 nucleotides line up with TRBD1. The germline V gene encodes CDR1 MDHEN and CDR2 SYDVKM. The CDR3 consists of 15 residues. V trimming: 5 bases; J trimming: 0 bases; junction bases outside the gene matches: 3. CDR3: CASSTGTANTGELFF. The CDR3 region has the DNA TGTGCCAGCAGTACGGGGACAGCGAACACCGGGGAGCTGTTTTTT.

This chain uses TRBV27 with TRBJ1-5; D unclear. Germline CDR1 reads MNHEY; CDR2 reads SMNVEV (reference sequence). This CDR3 is 14 amino acids long. Trimming cost V 6 bases and J 0 bases, with 9 bases left between them. The CDR3, as DNA: TGTGCCAGCAGCCCCATCGGTAGCAATCAGCCCCAGCATTTT. Translating gives CASSPIGSNQPQHF.

This chain joins TRBV28 and TRBJ1-1, with TRBD1 matching 12 bases. This CDR3 contains 15 residues. V lost 4 bases and J lost 6; bases outside the gene matches: 6. The germline V gene encodes CDR1 MDHEN and CDR2 SYDVKM. CDR3 amino acids: CASSSPGQGAAEAFF. Here the CDR3 DNA reads TGTGCCAGCAGTTCTCCGGGACAGGGGGCGGCTGAAGCTTTCTTT.

The J gene is TRBJ1-3, the V gene TRBV9; TRBD1 might be the D (5 bases). The CDR3 extends over 15 amino acids. V lost 3 bases to trimming and J lost 3 bases, with 13 bases between them. In germline, CDR1 is SGDLS, CDR2 YYNGEE. This CDR3 is CASSGAGRRGNTIYF. The CDR3 DNA reads TGTGCCAGCAGCGGGGCGGGGCGGCGTGGAAACACCATATATTTT.

V usage is TRBV5-1 and J usage is TRBJ2-5; D might be TRBD1 (5 bases). The V gene lost 4 bases and the J gene lost 5 bases, with 9 bases spanning the gap. Per the germline V gene, CDR1 is SGHRS and CDR2 is YFSETQ. CDR3 length: 12 amino acids. The CDR3 bases are TGCGCCAGCAGCACGCCAGGGGAGACCCAGTACTTC. This translates into CASSTPGETQYF. The entire variable domain, with the rest obtained from reference TRBV5-1 and TRBJ2-5, is as follows: KAGVTQTPRYLIKTRGQQVTLSCSPISGHRSVSWYQQTPGQGLQFLFEYFSETQRNKGNFPGRFSGRQFSNSRSEMNVSTLELGDSALYLCASSTPGETQYFGPGTRLLVL.

The CDR3, as DNA: TGTGCCATCACTTCTACTAGCGAGGCCTACGAGCAGTACTTC. Protein: CAITSTSEAYEQYF. This sequence joins TRBV10-3 and TRBJ2-7, with TRBD2 identical over 7 bases. Germline V gene sequence: CDR1 ENHRY, CDR2 SYGVKD. With V trimmed by 7 bases and J by 2 bases, 8 bases remained unmatched. CDR3 length: 14 residues.

The rearrangement links TRBV6-1 to TRBJ2-7, with no clear D. V was pared by 2 bases and J by 7 bases, with 15 bases between. CDR3 size: 14 residues. Germline V CDR1 and CDR2: MNHNS, SASEGT. In nucleotides, the CDR3 is TGTGCCAGCAGTGAATCAAACTTTGCTAAGGAGCAGTACTTC. It translates to CASSESNFAKEQYF.

V is TRBV28 and J is TRBJ2-7, with a weak D call TRBD2 (6 bases). The CDR3 totals 14 residues. V dropped 6 bases and J dropped 3 bases, with 15 bases sitting between them. Per germline, CDR1 MDHEN and CDR2 SYDVKM. The CDR3 nucleotides read TGTGCCAGCAGCGGGGCGGGACTGCACTACGAGCAGTACTTC. Translating gives CASSGAGLHYEQYF.

This chain connects TRBV6-1 to TRBJ2-1; maybe TRBD1 (6 bases). Trimming removed 2 bases from V and 4 bases from J, with 21 bases in between. Per germline, CDR1 MNHNS and CDR2 SASEGT. This CDR3 has 18 residues. The DNA of the CDR3 is TGTGCCAGCAGTGAATTTATTTTGGGGGCAGAACTATACAATGAGCAGTTCTTC. Its translation: CASSEFILGAELYNEQFF.

The chain employs TRBV18 and TRBJ1-1, with 7 bases identical to TRBD1. J gave up 1 base and V 5 bases, and 7 bases lay outside the gene matches. The CDR3 sequence is 15 residues long. The germline V gene has CDR1 KGHSH and CDR2 LQKENI. Here the CDR3 DNA reads TGTGCCAGCTCATCGCGACAGGGATCGAACACTGAAGCTTTCTTT. This gives the protein CASSSRQGSNTEAFF. The variable domain in full, completed from reference TRBV18 and TRBJ1-1, reads NAGVMQNPRHLVRRRGQEARLRCSPMKGHSHVYWYRQLPEEGLKFMVYLQKENIIDESGMPKERFSAEFPKEGPSILRIQQVVRGDSAAYFCASSSRQGSNTEAFFGQGTRLTVV.

This clone was seen ten or more times. The DNA for the CDR3 is TGTGCCAGCAGTTTATCCCGGGACAGGGTGGATGGCTACACCTTC. It encodes CASSLSRDRVDGYTF. The chain recombines TRBV27 with TRBJ1-2; 9 nucleotides match TRBD1. The CDR3 extends over 15 amino acids. CDR1 and CDR2 from the germline V gene are MNHEY and SMNVEV (reference sequence). V was clipped by 0 bases and J by 6 bases; unmatched bases: 5.

The table lists this clone with a few counts. V usage is TRBV4-1 and J usage is TRBJ2-1; D remains unclear. CDR3 length equals 13 residues. The V gene's germline CDR1 is MGHRA and CDR2 YSYEKL. With 3 bases removed from V and 6 bases from J, the gap between germline ends came to 9 bases. CDR3: CASSHMGPNEQFF. The CDR3 nucleotides read TGCGCCAGCAGCCACATGGGCCCCAATGAGCAGTTCTTC.

On this clone itself: The same CDR3 arises from other DNA sequences in this sample as well. The chain recombines TRBV18 with TRBJ2-7, with 7 bases that match TRBD2. This CDR3 contains 14 residues. The V and J ends lost 3 bases and 6 bases, in that order; junction bases with no gene match: 8. Germline assignment: CDR1 KGHSH and CDR2 LQKENI. The CDR3 sequence: CASSPPTGGGEQYF. DNA for the CDR3: TGTGCCAGCTCACCCCCTACGGGGGGAGGCGAGCAGTACTTC.